Listed below are T cell receptor beta chains from one sample, sequenced in a study of T cell repertoires in cytomegalovirus infection. TCRdb redid the calling of the reads with MiXCR, one entry per CDR3 protein. The sample contains 150,000 to 200,000 distinct CDR3 sequences, 13% to 15% of which appear only once. The sequencing sample was made of PBMCs. The receptors shown here come from a human donor in good health (CMV status not recorded). Some clones in this sample may be carry-over from other donors' samples. CDR3s include the opening cysteine and the closing phenylalanine or tryptophan.

V gene | CDR3 protein
TRBV25-1 | CASSDSSGGYGYTF
TRBV6-2/TRBV6-3 | CASSYSDFFYEQYF
TRBV29-1 | CSVWDGWGGTEAFF
TRBV7-9 | CASRPVAALPYEQYF
TRBV15 | CATSLTGAANEKLFF
TRBV6-5 | CASSPFGTGSQETQYF
TRBV7-2 | CASSSTQGEASGWNEQFF
TRBV27 | CASSLRKTTGTGMNTGELFF
TRBV6-4 | CASSRSGNEKLFF
TRBV19 | CASSRAPANAGELFF
TRBV7-9 | CASRTESGNTKYNEQFF
TRBV29-1 | CSLTQGAGEQYF
TRBV28 | CASSSEGRDGGETQYF
TRBV6-2/TRBV6-3 | CASSSRQGGVGELFF
TRBV6-6 | CASSSGGPGANVLTF
TRBV29-1 | CSTRLAAGELFF
TRBV5-1 | CASSFQGGFSEKLFF
TRBV11-2 | CASSPRTRGYGYTF
TRBV24-1 | CATSGDRTYNEQFF
TRBV7-2 | CASSLDNLGELFF
TRBV2 | CASSLRRRQGNTEAFF
TRBV7-9 | CASRAASGRAVNEQFF
TRBV6-4 | CASSDRGRARNEQFF
TRBV14 | CASSQRTPSSTDTQYF
TRBV7-9 | CASSLVRGQTNQPQHF
TRBV5-1 | CASRPGDRPMNTEAFF
TRBV7-2 | CASSVDTFMNTEAFF
TRBV6-1 | CASSEARKGGNIQYF
TRBV29-1 | CSVQPMNTEAFF
TRBV28 | CASKAREIGELFF
TRBV29-1 | CSVDNRAGANVLTF
TRBV24-1 | CATSDLGDYQETQYF
TRBV7-2 | CASSLGDIEAQPQHF
TRBV14 | CASRVTGSNTEAFF
TRBV29-1 | CSVEGLAESTDTQYF
TRBV5-1 | CASSSSTTRGNTEAFF
TRBV11-2 | CASRPLQGRNTEAFF
TRBV14 | CASSEGSGGHPLNTGELFF
TRBV20-1 | CSARDGGRAEEKLFF
TRBV7-9 | CASSYGQLVRGTEAFF
TRBV6-2/TRBV6-3 | CASSPQGRTYTGELFF
TRBV7-9 | CASSPGRAKGSEKLFF
TRBV7-3 | CASSFRRGETQYF
TRBV6-5 | CASSYSVAGVETQYF
TRBV24-1 | CATSDKDRRGANVLTF
TRBV4-1 | CASRGEPTNEKLFF
TRBV5-4 | CASSLRGPVETQYF
TRBV6-2/TRBV6-3 | CASSYSGTSARNEQFF
TRBV5-1 | CASSLSSRGLEDEQFF
TRBV7-2 | CASSQSAVEETQYF
TRBV19 | CASSKAGTNTGELFF
TRBV11-2 | CASSLAGTGRGYGYTF
TRBV7-2 | CASSLRGRPTDTQYF
TRBV6-1 | CASSLMGAGTGGGTEAFF